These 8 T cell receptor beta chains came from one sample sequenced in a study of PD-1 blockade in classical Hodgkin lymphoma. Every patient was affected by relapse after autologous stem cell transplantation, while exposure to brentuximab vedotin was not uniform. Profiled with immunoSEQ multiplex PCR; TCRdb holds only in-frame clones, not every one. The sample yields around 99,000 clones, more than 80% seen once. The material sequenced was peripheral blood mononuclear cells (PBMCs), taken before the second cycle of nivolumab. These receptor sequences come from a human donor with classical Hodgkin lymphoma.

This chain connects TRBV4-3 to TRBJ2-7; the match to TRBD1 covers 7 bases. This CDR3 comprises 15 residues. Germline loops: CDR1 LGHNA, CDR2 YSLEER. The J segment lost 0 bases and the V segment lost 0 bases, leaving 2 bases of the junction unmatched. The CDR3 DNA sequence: TGCGCCAGCAGCCAAGACAGGGGGAGCTCCTACGAGCAGTACTTC. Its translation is CASSQDRGSSYEQYF.

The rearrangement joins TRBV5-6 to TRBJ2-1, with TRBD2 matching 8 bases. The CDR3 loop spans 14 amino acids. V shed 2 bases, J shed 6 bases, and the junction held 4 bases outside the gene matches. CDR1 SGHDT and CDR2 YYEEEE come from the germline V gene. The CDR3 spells CASSLAGVFNEQFF. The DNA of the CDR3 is TGTGCCAGCAGCTTAGCGGGAGTATTCAATGAGCAGTTCTTC.

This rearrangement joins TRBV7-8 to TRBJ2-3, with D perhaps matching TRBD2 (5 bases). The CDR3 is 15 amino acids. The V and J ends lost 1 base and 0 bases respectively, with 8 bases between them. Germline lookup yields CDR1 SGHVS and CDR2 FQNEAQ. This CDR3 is CASSLGTPSTDTQYF. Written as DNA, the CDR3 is TGTGCCAGCAGCTTAGGGACTCCTAGCACAGATACGCAGTATTTT. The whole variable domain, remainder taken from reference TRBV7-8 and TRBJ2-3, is GAGVSQSPRYKVAKRGQDVALRCDPISGHVSLFWYQQALGQGPEFLTYFQNEAQLDKSGLPSDRFFAERPEGSVSTLKIQRTQQEDSAVYLCASSLGTPSTDTQYFGPGTRLTVL.

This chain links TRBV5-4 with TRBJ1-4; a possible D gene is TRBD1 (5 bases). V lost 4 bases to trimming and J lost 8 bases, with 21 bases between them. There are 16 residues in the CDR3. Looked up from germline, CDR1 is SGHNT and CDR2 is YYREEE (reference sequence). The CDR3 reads CASSIRLRGAGEKLFF. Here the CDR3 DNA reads TGTGCCAGCAGCATCCGCTTAAGGGGCGCGGGAGAAAAACTGTTTTTT.

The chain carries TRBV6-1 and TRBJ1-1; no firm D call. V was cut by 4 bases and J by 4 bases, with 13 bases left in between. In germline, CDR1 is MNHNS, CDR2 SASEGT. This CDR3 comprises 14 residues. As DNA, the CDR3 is TGTGCCAGCAGTGGCAGTTCGGGGAGCACTGAAGCTTTCTTT. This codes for CASSGSSGSTEAFF.

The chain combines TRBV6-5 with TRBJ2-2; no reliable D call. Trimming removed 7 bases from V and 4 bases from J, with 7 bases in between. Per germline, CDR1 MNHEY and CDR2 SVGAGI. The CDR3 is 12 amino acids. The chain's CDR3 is CASTASTGELFF. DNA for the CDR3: TGTGCCAGCACCGCTAGCACCGGGGAGCTGTTTTTT.

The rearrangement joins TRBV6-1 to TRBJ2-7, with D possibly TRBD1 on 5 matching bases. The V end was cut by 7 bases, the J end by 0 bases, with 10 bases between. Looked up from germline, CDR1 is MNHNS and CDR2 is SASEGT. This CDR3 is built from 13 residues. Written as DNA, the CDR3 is TGTGCCAGCACCCGGACACGCTCCTACGAGCAGTACTTC. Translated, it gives CASTRTRSYEQYF.

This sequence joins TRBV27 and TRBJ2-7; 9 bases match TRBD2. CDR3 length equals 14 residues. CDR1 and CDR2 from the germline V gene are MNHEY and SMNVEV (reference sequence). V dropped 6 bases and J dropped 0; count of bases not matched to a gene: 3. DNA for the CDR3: TGTGCCAGCAGGTTGCGGGAGGGCTCCTACGAGCAGTACTTC. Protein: CASRLREGSYEQYF.